Listed here are 25 T cell receptor beta chains from one sample, sequenced in a study of blood T cell repertoires in COVID-19 (dated by TCRdb to 2018 to 2020). Library preparation was by the immunoSEQ multiplex PCR assay. In TCRdb, the immuneACCESS table is reduced to in-frame sequences with V and J assigned. These tables do not hold every clone; where another copy was compared, an unresolved V gene accounts for under half, and the others remain unexplained. The sample includes 70,000 or so clones, with around 86% observed a single time. Of the sample, about 11% falls within the top ten clones. The sequenced sample consisted of peripheral blood. Receptors originate from a woman in her late teens or twenties with acute or convalescent COVID-19.

The chain joins TRBV27 to TRBJ1-6, with a tentative D call TRBD1 (6 bases). V lost 7 bases and J 9 bases, leaving 13 bases between the germline ends. CDR1 is MNHEY, CDR2 SMNVEV, per germline (reference sequence). The CDR3 is 13 residues long. The CDR3 reads CASKDSFGSPLHF. The CDR3 DNA reads TGTGCCAGCAAGGACAGTTTTGGTTCACCCCTCCACTTT.

The CDR3 DNA reads TGTGCCTGGAGTGTGGCGGGGACCCATACGCAGTATTTT. It specifies CAWSVAGTHTQYF. The J gene is TRBJ2-3, the V gene TRBV30, with a tentative D call TRBD2 (6 bases). The CDR3 sequence is 13 residues long. Trimming removed 0 bases from V and 7 bases from J, with 11 bases in between. Germline values: CDR1 GTSNPN, CDR2 SVGIG (reference sequence). The full variable domain, with the rest looked up from reference TRBV30 and TRBJ2-3, is SQTIHQWPATLVQPVGSPLSLECTVEGTSNPNLYWYRQAAGRGLQLLFYSVGIGQISSEVPQNLSASRPQDRQFILSSKKLLLSDSGFYLCAWSVAGTHTQYFGPGTRLTVL.

The rearrangement uses TRBV4-3 and TRBJ2-1, with 7 positions matching TRBD2. The CDR3 extends over 14 amino acids. Germline CDR1 is LGHNA and CDR2 is YSLEER. Trimming removed 4 bases from V and 6 bases from J; junction bases left unmatched: 6. The CDR3 DNA is TGCGCCAGCAGCCTAAGGGAGGGACCCAATGAGCAGTTCTTC. It specifies CASSLREGPNEQFF.

The V call is TRBV4-2, the J call TRBJ1-3; D might be TRBD1 (6 bases). The CDR3 has 16 amino acids. Germline lookup yields CDR1 LGHNA and CDR2 YNFKEQ. Trimming took off 0 bases at V and 3 bases at J, with 12 bases between the two ends. DNA for the CDR3: TGTGCCAGCAGCCAAGATGCCAGGGGTTTTGGAAACACCATATATTTT. This translates into CASSQDARGFGNTIYF.

The count of this clone is one. The chain couples TRBV30 to TRBJ1-2; 8 bases fit TRBD1. The germline V gene has CDR1 GTSNPN and CDR2 SVGIG (reference sequence). J gave up 8 bases and V 3 bases, and 8 bases lay outside the gene matches. The CDR3 loop spans 13 amino acids. In DNA, the CDR3 is TGTGCCTGGAGGACAGGGGACTGGGGCGGCTACACCTTC. Translating gives CAWRTGDWGGYTF.

V gene TRBV4-1 combines with J gene TRBJ2-2; tentatively, D is TRBD2 (5 bases). The CDR3 length is 18 residues. Germline loops: CDR1 MGHRA, CDR2 YSYEKL. Trimming took off 3 bases at V and 0 bases at J, with 17 bases between the two ends. The CDR3 is CASSQNSVRGTNTGELFF. CDR3 nucleotide sequence: TGCGCCAGCAGCCAGAATAGCGTTAGAGGCACGAACACCGGGGAGCTGTTTTTT.

The gene calls are TRBV5-6 and TRBJ1-1; D is unclear. CDR3 length equals 17 residues. Germline-derived CDR1 and CDR2 are SGHDT and YYEEEE. V lost 0 bases and J lost 4, with 19 bases in between. The CDR3 protein is CASSLVGRAGKSTEAFF. The CDR3 DNA is TGTGCCAGCAGCTTGGTAGGCCGCGCGGGGAAGAGCACTGAAGCTTTCTTT.

The chain joins TRBV27 to TRBJ1-1; weak D call: TRBD1 (5 bases). The V end lost 8 bases, the J end lost 5 bases, and 9 bases lay between the germline ends. The CDR3 runs 11 residues. Germline V lookup: CDR1 MNHEY, CDR2 SMNVEV (reference sequence). The CDR3, as DNA: TGTGCCAGCTGGGGGGGAACTGAAGCTTTCTTT. The encoded protein is CASWGGTEAFF.

The chain recombines TRBV9 with TRBJ2-1; possible D gene TRBD1, 6 bases. Germline CDR1 is SGDLS and CDR2 is YYNGEE. Trimming took off 0 bases at V and 8 bases at J, with 9 bases between the two ends. The CDR3 has 13 amino acids. CDR3 amino acids: CASSVATGHEQFF. The CDR3 region has the DNA TGTGCCAGCAGCGTAGCTACAGGGCATGAGCAGTTCTTC.

This chain uses TRBV19 with TRBJ1-6; 10 bases fit TRBD1. This CDR3 has 15 residues. Germline lookup yields CDR1 LNHDA and CDR2 SQIVND (reference sequence). J gave up 7 bases and V 2 bases, and 2 bases lay outside the gene matches. The CDR3 DNA sequence: TGTGCCAGTAGTATAAGGGGACAGGGGAATTCACCCCTCCACTTT. Its translation: CASSIRGQGNSPLHF. Using reference TRBV19 and TRBJ1-6 for the parts outside the CDR3, the full variable domain is DGGITQSPKYLFRKEGQNVTLSCEQNLNHDAMYWYRQDPGQGLRLIYYSQIVNDFQKGDIAEGYSVSREKKESFPLTVTSAQKNPTAFYLCASSIRGQGNSPLHFGNGTRLTVT.

The chain carries TRBV4-3 and TRBJ2-3; no definite D call. This CDR3 comprises 14 residues. In germline, CDR1 is LGHNA, CDR2 YSLEER. V was shortened by 2 bases and J by 3 bases, with 9 bases between the two germline ends. DNA of the CDR3: TGCGCCAGCAGCCAATCTTGGAGTACAGATACGCAGTATTTT. Translating gives CASSQSWSTDTQYF.

This chain connects TRBV6-5 to TRBJ1-6; 11 positions match TRBD1. CDR1 is MNHEY and CDR2 is SVGAGI in the germline V gene. The V gene end was trimmed by 4 bases and the J gene end by 14 bases; junction bases not matched to a gene: 7. The CDR3 runs 14 residues. CDR3 loop: CASSFSDRGLSLHF. In DNA, the CDR3 is TGTGCCAGCAGTTTCTCGGACAGGGGGCTGTCCCTCCACTTT.

The rearrangement joins TRBV4-2 to TRBJ2-7; TRBD1 agrees at 8 bases. Germline V gene sequence: CDR1 LGHNA, CDR2 YNFKEQ. The V and J ends lost 3 bases and 5 bases, in that order; junction bases with no gene match: 9. The CDR3 sequence is 15 residues long. The CDR3 here is CASSHPAGQVNEQYF. CDR3 bases: TGTGCCAGCAGCCACCCTGCGGGACAGGTAAACGAGCAGTACTTC.

This chain links TRBV28 with TRBJ1-6; D not resolved. Germline V gene data show CDR1 as MDHEN and CDR2 as SYDVKM. This CDR3 has 16 residues. With 1 base removed from V and 0 bases from J, the gap between germline ends came to 7 bases. CDR3 DNA sequence: TGTGCCAGCAGTTTATTGGGGAGCTCCTATAATTCACCCCTCCACTTT. It codes for CASSLLGSSYNSPLHF.

The chain couples TRBV18 to TRBJ1-6; tentative D call: TRBD1 (5 bases). V lost 3 bases and J lost 3, with 9 bases in between. The length of the CDR3 is 15 residues. Germline assignment: CDR1 KGHSH and CDR2 LQKENI. The CDR3 protein is CASSPDSGYNSPLHF. The CDR3 DNA sequence: TGTGCCAGCTCACCCGACAGTGGCTATAATTCACCCCTCCACTTT.

The rearrangement joins TRBV3-1 (or the pseudogene TRBV3-2) to TRBJ2-7; 10 nucleotides align to TRBD1. The CDR3 is 11 amino acids. After removal of 6 bases from V and 12 bases from J, the junction contained 5 bases not matched to a gene. The germline gives CDR1 LGHDT, CDR2 YNNKEL (reference sequence). The CDR3 DNA follows: TGTGCCAGCAGTCGGGGACAGGGGATGTACTTC. It translates to CASSRGQGMYF.

The chain is built from TRBV7-7 and TRBJ2-3; 9 positions match TRBD1. The CDR3 contains 15 residues. The V and J ends lost 5 bases and 4 bases, in that order; junction bases with no gene match: 7. In germline, CDR1 is SSHAT, CDR2 FNYEAQ (reference sequence). This CDR3 reads CASSTGTGRSDTQYF. The CDR3 nucleotides are TGTGCCAGCAGCACCGGGACAGGGAGATCAGATACGCAGTATTTT.

This clone was detected once. The chain joins TRBV5-4 to TRBJ2-7; 10 nucleotides agree with TRBD2. Per germline, CDR1 SGHNT and CDR2 YYREEE (reference sequence). This CDR3 is built from 15 residues. V dropped 4 bases and J dropped 0; count of bases not matched to a gene: 4. The CDR3 loop is CASSMSGRGSYEQYF. The CDR3 nucleotides read TGTGCCAGCAGCATGAGCGGGAGGGGCTCCTACGAGCAGTACTTC.

CDR3 bases: TGTGCCAGCAGCGGAGGACTAGCGGGAGGGTGGACCGGGGAGCTGTTTTTT. This sequence encodes CASSGGLAGGWTGELFF. V gene TRBV7-6 combines with J gene TRBJ2-2, with TRBD2 identical over 15 bases. Per germline, CDR1 SGHVS and CDR2 FNYEAQ. J gave up 5 bases and V 5 bases, and 6 bases lay outside the gene matches. The CDR3 runs 17 residues.

V gene TRBV3-1 (or the pseudogene TRBV3-2) combines with J gene TRBJ2-1, with TRBD2 identical over 8 bases. The germline CDR1 and CDR2 sequences are LGHDT and YNNKEL (reference sequence). J lost 9 bases, V lost 1 base, and 5 bases had no gene match. The CDR3 sequence is 14 residues long. CDR3 in amino acids: CASSQGTSSGEQFF. The CDR3, as DNA: TGTGCCAGCAGCCAAGGGACTAGCTCCGGTGAGCAGTTCTTC.

Of note for this clone: Other DNA sequences in the same sample also yield this CDR3. The chain is built from TRBV5-4 and TRBJ2-1; no reliable D call. This CDR3 contains 14 residues. Trimming stripped 0 bases from V and 4 bases from J, with 8 bases between. CDR1 is SGHNT, CDR2 YYREEE, per germline (reference sequence). The CDR3 region has the DNA TGTGCCAGCAGCTTGGCCAGAAGTTACAATGAGCAGTTCTTC. Residues: CASSLARSYNEQFF. Combining the CDR3 with reference TRBV5-4 and TRBJ2-1 gives the whole variable domain ETGVTQSPTHLIKTRGQQVTLRCSSQSGHNTVSWYQQALGQGPQFIFQYYREEENGRGNFPPRFSGLQFPNYSSELNVNALELDDSALYLCASSLARSYNEQFFGPGTRLTVL.

This sequence joins TRBV7-9 and TRBJ2-5; maybe TRBD2 (6 bases). This CDR3 has 15 residues. Germline-derived CDR1 and CDR2 are SEHNR and FQNEAQ (reference sequence). The V gene lost 4 bases and the J gene lost 2 bases, with 14 bases spanning the gap. This chain's CDR3 is CASSSTTGRQETQYF. In DNA form, the CDR3 reads TGTGCCAGCAGCTCCACCACCGGGAGACAAGAGACCCAGTACTTC. Full variable domain (missing parts from reference TRBV7-9 and TRBJ2-5): DTGVSQNPRHKITKRGQNVTFRCDPISEHNRLYWYRQTLGQGPEFLTYFQNEAQLEKSRLLSDRFSAERPKGSFSTLEIQRTEQGDSAMYLCASSSTTGRQETQYFGPGTRLLVL.

CDR3 DNA: TGTGCCAGCACCTTCGGGTTTGGCACTGAAGCTTTCTTT. Its translation is CASTFGFGTEAFF. The V and J genes are TRBV5-6 and TRBJ1-1; no reliable D call. The germline CDR1 and CDR2 sequences are SGHDT and YYEEEE. V was shortened by 6 bases and J by 4 bases, with 13 bases between the two germline ends. The CDR3 extends over 13 amino acids.

Concerning this clone itself: The DNA is left out, because the CDR3 cannot be placed on it with certainty; the CDR3 is given as TCRdb lists it. The CDR3 protein is CASSFGSGTEAFF. The rearrangement links TRBV5-6 to TRBJ1-1. Germline CDR1 and CDR2: SGHDT and YYEEEE. The CDR3 is 13 amino acids in total, end residues counted.

The V and J genes are TRBV10-3 and TRBJ2-1; no firm D call. V lost 0 bases and J lost 7, with 4 bases in between. In germline, CDR1 is ENHRY, CDR2 SYGVKD. The CDR3 runs to 12 residues. For the CDR3, the DNA is TGTGCCATCAGTGAGTCTATGAATGAGCAGTTCTTC. As protein: CAISESMNEQFF.